These T cell receptor beta chains were read from a single sample in a study of shared clonotypes between healthy human individuals. Generated by immunoSEQ multiplex PCR, the TCRdb table keeps only in-frame clones and is missing some. The table has approximately 2.4 million clones, approximately 95% seen once. Specimen: naive CD4+ T cells sorted from blood. Receptor source: a young man in good health. Each CDR3 is given with its conserved first and last residue. The order of the fields is V gene, J gene, D gene, clone size, CDR3 DNA, CDR3 protein. The D gene is left open where the match is weak. Size is stated for part of the rows, as once, few or many counts, or as a class when the clone is expanded.

V gene: TRBV7-2; J gene: TRBJ2-7; D gene: TRBD1; clone size: once; CDR3 DNA: TGTGCCAGCAGCTTAGGGGACAGGGGGTACTACGAGCAGTACTTC; CDR3 protein: CASSLGDRGYYEQYF
V gene: TRBV29-1; J gene: TRBJ1-1; D gene: NA; clone size: NA; CDR3 DNA: TGCAGCGTTGCCGGGGAGCCTTACACTGAAGCTTTCTTT; CDR3 protein: CSVAGEPYTEAFF
V gene: TRBV6-1; J gene: TRBJ2-2; D gene: NA; clone size: NA; CDR3 DNA: TGTGCCAGCGGGCGGAACCCCGTGTACACCGGGGAGCTGTTTTTT; CDR3 protein: CASGRNPVYTGELFF
V gene: TRBV28; J gene: TRBJ1-2; D gene: NA; clone size: NA; CDR3 DNA: TGTGCCAGCAGCCGCCCAGGGGCAGGGGGCTACACCTTC; CDR3 protein: CASSRPGAGGYTF
V gene: TRBV2; J gene: TRBJ2-5; D gene: TRBD2; clone size: NA; CDR3 DNA: TGTGCCAGCAGTCCCGGGACTAGGGAACAAGAGACCCAGTACTTC; CDR3 protein: CASSPGTREQETQYF
V gene: TRBV5-1; J gene: TRBJ1-1; D gene: TRBD1; clone size: NA; CDR3 DNA: TGCGCCAGCAGGTCCTCAGGGGGCGGGAGCACTGAAGCTTTCTTT; CDR3 protein: CASRSSGGGSTEAFF
V gene: TRBV29-1; J gene: TRBJ2-1; D gene: NA; clone size: NA; CDR3 DNA: TGCAGCGTTGCCGCAGGGGGGGTCGCCTACAATGAGCAGTTCTTC; CDR3 protein: CSVAAGGVAYNEQFF
V gene: TRBV9; J gene: TRBJ1-5; D gene: NA; clone size: NA; CDR3 DNA: TGTGCCAGCAGCCTGATGGGCGAGGATCAGCCCCAGCATTTT; CDR3 protein: CASSLMGEDQPQHF
V gene: TRBV6-5; J gene: TRBJ2-7; D gene: NA; clone size: NA; CDR3 DNA: TGTGCCAGCAGTTCCCCTTACGAGCAGTACTTC; CDR3 protein: CASSSPYEQYF
V gene: TRBV30; J gene: TRBJ1-5; D gene: NA; clone size: NA; CDR3 DNA: TGTGCCTGGAACTCAAGGGTCTCCCAGCCCCAGCATTTT; CDR3 protein: CAWNSRVSQPQHF
V gene: TRBV7-9; J gene: TRBJ1-2; D gene: NA; clone size: NA; CDR3 DNA: TGTGCCAGCAGCTCGAGCGGGGACGGCTACACCTTC; CDR3 protein: CASSSSGDGYTF
V gene: TRBV30; J gene: TRBJ2-1; D gene: TRBD2; clone size: NA; CDR3 DNA: TGTGCCTGGAGTGGCGGGAGGAGTTACAATGAGCAGTTCTTC; CDR3 protein: CAWSGGRSYNEQFF
V gene: TRBV7-3; J gene: TRBJ2-2; D gene: TRBD2; clone size: NA; CDR3 DNA: TGTGCCAGCAGCTCCAGCCTAGCGGCGAACACCGGGGAGCTGTTTTTT; CDR3 protein: CASSSSLAANTGELFF
V gene: TRBV7-9; J gene: TRBJ2-2; D gene: NA; clone size: NA; CDR3 DNA: TGTGCCAGCAGCACTATCACCGGGGAGCTGTTTTTT; CDR3 protein: CASSTITGELFF
V gene: TRBV9; J gene: TRBJ1-1; D gene: NA; clone size: NA; CDR3 DNA: TGTGCCAGCAGCGTAGCTGCGGGGAACACTGAAGCTTTCTTT; CDR3 protein: CASSVAAGNTEAFF
V gene: TRBV25-1; J gene: TRBJ1-1; D gene: NA; clone size: NA; CDR3 DNA: TGTGCCAGCAGGGGTACAGGAGGGATCACTGAAGCTTTCTTT; CDR3 protein: CASRGTGGITEAFF
V gene: TRBV18; J gene: TRBJ1-1; D gene: NA; clone size: NA; CDR3 DNA: TGTGCCAGCTCACCAGTAGCCGGGACCCTGTTTCACACTGAAGCTTTCTTT; CDR3 protein: CASSPVAGTLFHTEAFF
V gene: TRBV18; J gene: TRBJ2-3; D gene: NA; clone size: NA; CDR3 DNA: TGTGCCAGCTCACCCCCAGGGACCAGCACAGATACGCAGTATTTT; CDR3 protein: CASSPPGTSTDTQYF
V gene: TRBV19; J gene: TRBJ2-3; D gene: NA; clone size: NA; CDR3 DNA: TGTGCCAGTAAGGGCTCGACAGGTAGCACAGATACGCAGTATTTT; CDR3 protein: CASKGSTGSTDTQYF
V gene: TRBV19; J gene: TRBJ2-7; D gene: TRBD1; clone size: NA; CDR3 DNA: TGTGCCAGTAGTATTGGGGGCGACAGGGGCCACGAGCAGTACTTC; CDR3 protein: CASSIGGDRGHEQYF
V gene: TRBV18; J gene: TRBJ2-7; D gene: NA; clone size: NA; CDR3 DNA: TGTGCCAGCTCACCAGGGTCGGGATACGAGCAGTACTTC; CDR3 protein: CASSPGSGYEQYF
V gene: TRBV7-8; J gene: TRBJ1-1; D gene: TRBD1; clone size: NA; CDR3 DNA: TGTGCCAGCAGCATCACAGGGGTTTACACTGAAGCTTTCTTT; CDR3 protein: CASSITGVYTEAFF
V gene: TRBV6-5; J gene: TRBJ1-1; D gene: NA; clone size: NA; CDR3 DNA: TGTGCCAGCAGTTATTCTACAGGGTCATTTGAAGCTTTCTTT; CDR3 protein: CASSYSTGSFEAFF
V gene: TRBV6-6; J gene: TRBJ2-7; D gene: TRBD2; clone size: NA; CDR3 DNA: TGTGCCAGCAGTTACACTAGCGGGAGAGGATCCTACGAGCAGTACTTC; CDR3 protein: CASSYTSGRGSYEQYF
V gene: TRBV19; J gene: TRBJ2-2; D gene: TRBD1; clone size: NA; CDR3 DNA: TGTGCGGGCAGGACAGGGGGCGACACCGGGGAGCTGTTTTTT; CDR3 protein: CAGRTGGDTGELFF
V gene: TRBV9; J gene: TRBJ2-3; D gene: TRBD2; clone size: once; CDR3 DNA: TGTGCCAGCAGCGTAGCTTGGAGTAGCGGGACTTATAGCACAGATACGCAGTATTTT; CDR3 protein: CASSVAWSSGTYSTDTQYF
V gene: TRBV4-3; J gene: TRBJ2-3; D gene: NA; clone size: NA; CDR3 DNA: TGCGCCAGCAGCCAAATTCAGGGGGGCCCCGTGGGGACAGATACGCAGTATTTT; CDR3 protein: CASSQIQGGPVGTDTQYF
V gene: TRBV6-1; J gene: TRBJ2-5; D gene: NA; clone size: NA; CDR3 DNA: TGTGCCAGCAGCCCGGACAGACGAGAGACCCAGTACTTC; CDR3 protein: CASSPDRRETQYF
V gene: TRBV18; J gene: TRBJ2-3; D gene: TRBD1; clone size: NA; CDR3 DNA: TGTGCCAGCTCACCACTGAGGACAGGGAAGGTGTCGGATACGCAGTATTTT; CDR3 protein: CASSPLRTGKVSDTQYF
V gene: TRBV10-2; J gene: TRBJ2-3; D gene: TRBD2; clone size: NA; CDR3 DNA: TGCGCCAGCAGCCTCATAGCGGGGGGGCGGGATACGCAGTATTTT; CDR3 protein: CASSLIAGGRDTQYF
V gene: TRBV19; J gene: TRBJ1-2; D gene: NA; clone size: once; CDR3 DNA: TGTGCCAGTAGTGGGGTCGGGGGCTACACCTTC; CDR3 protein: CASSGVGGYTF
V gene: TRBV19; J gene: TRBJ1-2; D gene: NA; clone size: NA; CDR3 DNA: TGTGCCAGTAGTATAGATCGCAGGAATGGCTACACCTTC; CDR3 protein: CASSIDRRNGYTF
V gene: TRBV7-9; J gene: TRBJ1-6; D gene: TRBD1; clone size: few; CDR3 DNA: TGTGCCAGCAGCTTAGCCGGGACAGCCAATTCACCCCTCCACTTT; CDR3 protein: CASSLAGTANSPLHF
V gene: TRBV4-1; J gene: TRBJ1-2; D gene: NA; clone size: NA; CDR3 DNA: TGCGCCAGCAGCCTTAAACCAGGGGATGGCTACACCTTC; CDR3 protein: CASSLKPGDGYTF
V gene: TRBV4-3; J gene: TRBJ1-5; D gene: NA; clone size: NA; CDR3 DNA: TGCGCCAGCAGCCAGGACTATTGGGGGGTCAATCAGCCCCAGCATTTT; CDR3 protein: CASSQDYWGVNQPQHF
V gene: TRBV7-3; J gene: TRBJ1-1; D gene: TRBD1; clone size: NA; CDR3 DNA: TGTGCCAGCAGCCTCCGACAGGGCACTGAAGCTTTCTTT; CDR3 protein: CASSLRQGTEAFF
V gene: TRBV5-1; J gene: TRBJ2-5; D gene: TRBD1; clone size: NA; CDR3 DNA: TGCGCCAGCAGCTTGGGACAGGGAGAGACCCAGTACTTC; CDR3 protein: CASSLGQGETQYF
V gene: TRBV18; J gene: TRBJ1-4; D gene: TRBD1; clone size: NA; CDR3 DNA: TGTGCCAGCTCACCACCGGGACAGATACGTGAAAAACTGTTTTTT; CDR3 protein: CASSPPGQIREKLFF
V gene: TRBV5-8; J gene: TRBJ2-5; D gene: TRBD1; clone size: NA; CDR3 DNA: TGTGCCAGCAGCGGCGACAGGGTCGTTGAGACCCAGTACTTC; CDR3 protein: CASSGDRVVETQYF
V gene: TRBV27; J gene: TRBJ2-3; D gene: NA; clone size: NA; CDR3 DNA: TGTGCCAGCCGCCACACGGGGGGCGCTTACGATACGCAGTATTTT; CDR3 protein: CASRHTGGAYDTQYF
V gene: TRBV10-1; J gene: TRBJ2-3; D gene: NA; clone size: NA; CDR3 DNA: TGCGCCAGCAGGCGGACAGAAGCTAGCACAGATACGCAGTATTTT; CDR3 protein: CASRRTEASTDTQYF
V gene: TRBV7-9; J gene: TRBJ2-4; D gene: NA; clone size: NA; CDR3 DNA: TGTGCCAGCAGCTTAGCGAGTATACAAGCCGGAGGCATTCAGTACTTC; CDR3 protein: CASSLASIQAGGIQYF
V gene: TRBV7-2; J gene: TRBJ2-5; D gene: NA; clone size: once; CDR3 DNA: TGTGCCAGCAGCTTAGAGGCAGGGCGAAGGAAGACCCAGTACTTC; CDR3 protein: CASSLEAGRRKTQYF
V gene: TRBV11-3; J gene: TRBJ2-2; D gene: TRBD1; clone size: NA; CDR3 DNA: TGTGCCAGCAGCCCCGGGACAGGACAGGCCGGGGAGCTGTTTTTT; CDR3 protein: CASSPGTGQAGELFF
V gene: TRBV2; J gene: TRBJ1-2; D gene: TRBD1; clone size: NA; CDR3 DNA: TGTGCCAGCAGGCCGACAGGGTCTAACTATGGCTACACCTTC; CDR3 protein: CASRPTGSNYGYTF
V gene: TRBV10-3; J gene: TRBJ2-1; D gene: NA; clone size: NA; CDR3 DNA: TGTGCCATCAGTGACTTTAGGTCCTACAATGAGCAGTTCTTC; CDR3 protein: CAISDFRSYNEQFF
V gene: TRBV2; J gene: TRBJ2-5; D gene: TRBD1; clone size: NA; CDR3 DNA: TGTGCCAGCAATAACGACAGGGTGGAGGAGACCCAGTACTTC; CDR3 protein: CASNNDRVEETQYF
V gene: TRBV6-6; J gene: TRBJ2-3; D gene: NA; clone size: NA; CDR3 DNA: TGTGCCAGCAGTCCGCTCGGAGAGGGGAGGTCCGATACGCAGTATTTT; CDR3 protein: CASSPLGEGRSDTQYF